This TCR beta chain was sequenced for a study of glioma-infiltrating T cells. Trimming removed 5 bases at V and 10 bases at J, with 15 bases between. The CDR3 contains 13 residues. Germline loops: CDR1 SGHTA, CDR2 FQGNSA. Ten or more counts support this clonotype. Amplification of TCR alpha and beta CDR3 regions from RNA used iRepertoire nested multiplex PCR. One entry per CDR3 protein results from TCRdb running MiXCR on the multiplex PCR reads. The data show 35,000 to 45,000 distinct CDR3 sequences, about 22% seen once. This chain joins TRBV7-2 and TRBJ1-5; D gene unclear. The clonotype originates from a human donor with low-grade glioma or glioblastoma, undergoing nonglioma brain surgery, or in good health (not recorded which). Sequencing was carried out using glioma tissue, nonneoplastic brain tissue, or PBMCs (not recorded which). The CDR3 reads CASSRTGNGPQHF. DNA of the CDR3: TGTGCCAGCAGCCGGACGGGTAATGGACCCCAGCATTTT.